A selection of T cell receptor beta chains follows, all from one sample in a study of blood T cell repertoires in COVID-19. The data were produced by immunoSEQ multiplex PCR, yet TCRdb's version contains in-frame clones alone and is incomplete. The table lists 100,000 to 150,000 clones, around 83% of them singletons. Source material: peripheral blood. The receptors stem from a woman in her 50s with acute or convalescent COVID-19. CDR3s leave out the opening cysteine and the closing phenylalanine or tryptophan. Each record gives: J gene, V gene, CDR3 protein.

J gene: TRBJ2-7
V gene: TRBV6-5
CDR3 protein: ASSYSTGGTYEQY

J gene: TRBJ1-2
V gene: TRBV12-3/TRBV12-4
CDR3 protein: ASSPRQVAGYT

J gene: TRBJ2-7
V gene: TRBV6-6
CDR3 protein: ASSQNRGNPYEQY

J gene: TRBJ1-5
V gene: TRBV30
CDR3 protein: AWSGAGNQPQH

J gene: TRBJ1-1
V gene: TRBV11-2
CDR3 protein: ASGLALYTEAF

J gene: TRBJ1-2
V gene: TRBV2
CDR3 protein: ASRLGTGHSPYGYT

J gene: TRBJ2-3
V gene: TRBV3-1/TRBV3-2
CDR3 protein: ASSPSGGKDTQY

J gene: TRBJ1-5
V gene: TRBV5-1
CDR3 protein: ASSLVPESNQPQH

J gene: TRBJ2-1
V gene: TRBV6-2/TRBV6-3
CDR3 protein: ASSYSPRNEQF

J gene: TRBJ1-4
V gene: TRBV9
CDR3 protein: ASSVGDISTNEKLF

J gene: TRBJ2-2
V gene: TRBV6-5
CDR3 protein: ASSRSTGELF

J gene: TRBJ2-4
V gene: TRBV2
CDR3 protein: ASSVGRGNIQY

J gene: TRBJ1-1
V gene: TRBV7-5
CDR3 protein: ARSLARGLDTEAF

J gene: TRBJ1-1
V gene: TRBV9
CDR3 protein: ASSATWGGTEAF

J gene: TRBJ1-5
V gene: TRBV5-3
CDR3 protein: ARSLCRFNQPQH

J gene: TRBJ1-5
V gene: TRBV24-1
CDR3 protein: ATSLPPGQRNNQPQH

J gene: TRBJ2-2
V gene: TRBV14
CDR3 protein: ASSPDRGRTGELF

J gene: TRBJ1-4
V gene: TRBV20-1
CDR3 protein: SASRTGGSEKLF

J gene: TRBJ2-7
V gene: TRBV6-5
CDR3 protein: ASSSRGGAYEQY

J gene: TRBJ2-1
V gene: TRBV2
CDR3 protein: ASREDLSSYNEQF

J gene: TRBJ2-4
V gene: TRBV15
CDR3 protein: ATSRDHRDIQY

J gene: TRBJ2-6
V gene: TRBV14
CDR3 protein: ASSQEGGSGANVLT

J gene: TRBJ1-2
V gene: TRBV4-2
CDR3 protein: ASSLSGQTNYGYT

J gene: TRBJ2-7
V gene: TRBV20-1
CDR3 protein: SASVGQGDYEQY

J gene: TRBJ1-1
V gene: TRBV7-6
CDR3 protein: ASSLVQGMNTEAF

J gene: TRBJ1-1
V gene: TRBV6-5
CDR3 protein: ASRADSTNTEAF

J gene: TRBJ2-3
V gene: TRBV12-5
CDR3 protein: ASGFYSTGTDTQY

J gene: TRBJ1-2
V gene: TRBV5-8
CDR3 protein: ASSLRTGVGYT

J gene: TRBJ2-7
V gene: TRBV24-1
CDR3 protein: ATSDGPSGATRSYEQY

J gene: TRBJ1-1
V gene: TRBV12-3/TRBV12-4
CDR3 protein: ASSWAKTEAF

J gene: TRBJ1-4
V gene: TRBV9
CDR3 protein: ASSVQADATNEKLF

J gene: TRBJ1-2
V gene: TRBV6-5
CDR3 protein: ASSQTGAHGYT

J gene: TRBJ1-1
V gene: TRBV19
CDR3 protein: ASSIDSWQAF

J gene: TRBJ2-3
V gene: TRBV6-1
CDR3 protein: ASSEDAGQGGDTQY

J gene: TRBJ1-3
V gene: TRBV6-5
CDR3 protein: ASSQPGFSGNTIY

J gene: TRBJ2-3
V gene: TRBV9
CDR3 protein: ASSAPRGKATDTQY

J gene: TRBJ1-5
V gene: TRBV2
CDR3 protein: ASRSTDNSNQPQH

J gene: TRBJ1-4
V gene: TRBV14
CDR3 protein: ASSQMGQGREKLF

J gene: TRBJ2-7
V gene: TRBV9
CDR3 protein: ASSSGTGAISYEQY

J gene: TRBJ1-3
V gene: TRBV11-2
CDR3 protein: ASSLGQTRNTIY

J gene: TRBJ1-2
V gene: TRBV11-2
CDR3 protein: ASSPSGTGGGYGYT

J gene: TRBJ2-7
V gene: TRBV3-1/TRBV3-2
CDR3 protein: ASSLRGRGQSYEQY

J gene: TRBJ2-1
V gene: TRBV18
CDR3 protein: ASSPPAVVNEQF

J gene: TRBJ1-1
V gene: TRBV18
CDR3 protein: ASSPNELRGTEAF

J gene: TRBJ2-4
V gene: TRBV19
CDR3 protein: ASREKGQLPPTKNIQY